Included here is one T cell receptor beta chain sequence, with context. Its antigen is as yet unknown. Each patient experienced a relapse that followed autologous stem cell transplantation, and brentuximab vedotin exposure varied. This sample is drawn from a study of PD-1 blockade in classical Hodgkin lymphoma. Findings and limits, study-wide: Whatever underlies the repertoire differences (possibly disease activity or prior therapy) remains undefined. By C4D1, diversity of CD4+ TCRs had risen significantly, whereas that of CD8+ TCRs had not. Prior to therapy, complete responders displayed diversity much like that of newly diagnosed patients. Newly diagnosed patients reportedly trailed healthy donors in baseline TCR diversity.

This table comes from immunoSEQ multiplex PCR, and its TCRdb copy is limited to in-frame clones, with some not included. The sample yields roughly 140,000 clones, around 73% seen once. V gave up 5 bases and J gave up 8 bases, with 18 bases separating them. The CDR3 covers 15 residues. The germline V gene encodes CDR1 SGHVS and CDR2 FNYEAQ. The chain is built from TRBV7-6 and TRBJ1-4; D may be TRBD1 (5 bases). This clonotype originated in a human donor with classical Hodgkin lymphoma. This sample comprised peripheral blood mononuclear cells (PBMCs), obtained before the second cycle of nivolumab. The CDR3 loop is CASSATSGPEEKLFF. The CDR3 DNA sequence: TGTGCCAGCAGCGCCACTTCAGGGCCGGAAGAAAAACTGTTTTTT.